This entry features one T cell receptor beta chain sequence. Its specificity is unknown. Generated by immunoSEQ multiplex PCR, the TCRdb table keeps only in-frame clones and is missing some. The sample holds roughly 9,200 clones, roughly four fifths seen once. This sample is drawn from a study of tumor-infiltrating lymphocytes in localized non-small cell lung cancer. General study results and limits: Different pieces of the same tissue went to different assays, confounding technical variation with intratumor heterogeneity. Compared with uninvolved lung, tumors showed higher T cell infiltration by TCRbeta sequencing. T-cell fraction did not differ between immunotypes IM1 and IM2.

Germline V gives CDR1 SGHRS, CDR2 YFSETQ. The CDR3 contains 16 residues. V was cut by 1 base and J by 0 bases, with 14 bases left in between. The sequence came from a human donor with non-small cell lung cancer. The V call is TRBV5-1, the J call TRBJ2-7; D is possibly TRBD1 (6 bases). The sample was uninvolved lung tissue not adjacent to the tumor. The CDR3 region is CASSLTVRGSSYEQYF. As DNA, the CDR3 is TGCGCCAGCAGCTTGACGGTAAGGGGGAGCTCCTACGAGCAGTACTTC.